What follows are 22 T cell receptor beta chains derived from one specimen sequenced in a study of shared clonotypes between healthy human individuals. Profiling relied on immunoSEQ multiplex PCR, and the TCRdb table lists in-frame clones only, not all of them. The sample contains about 480,000 clones, about 79% of which appear only once. Source material: PBMCs. The receptors were sampled from a woman aged 35 to 49 in good health. Some clones in this sample may be carry-over from other donors' samples.

The V and J genes are TRBV7-8 and TRBJ1-1, with D perhaps matching TRBD1 (5 bases). The germline V gene has CDR1 SGHVS and CDR2 FQNEAQ. The CDR3 has 15 residues. Deletions cut 5 bases from V and 4 bases from J, with 17 bases between. CDR3 region: CASSMGLTEGTEAFF. CDR3 nucleotides: TGTGCCAGCAGCATGGGACTGACTGAGGGCACTGAAGCTTTCTTT. The variable domain in full, with the rest retrieved from reference TRBV7-8 and TRBJ1-1, is GAGVSQSPRYKVAKRGQDVALRCDPISGHVSLFWYQQALGQGPEFLTYFQNEAQLDKSGLPSDRFFAERPEGSVSTLKIQRTQQEDSAVYLCASSMGLTEGTEAFFGQGTRLTVV.

The chain joins TRBV21-1 to TRBJ2-2. TRBV21-1 is a known pseudogene. The CDR3 runs 14 residues. The CDR3 reads CASSQDGTAGELFF. DNA of the CDR3: TGTGCCAGCAGCCAAGACGGGACCGCCGGGGAGCTGTTTTTT.

The V and J genes are TRBV7-9 and TRBJ1-4; 9 nucleotides match TRBD1. Unmatched junction bases numbered 9, after V lost 5 bases and J lost 8 bases. The CDR3 is 15 amino acids. The V gene's germline CDR1 is SEHNR and CDR2 FQNEAQ (reference sequence). Here the CDR3 reads CASSHSGTGREKLFF. CDR3 nucleotides: TGTGCCAGCAGCCACTCCGGGACAGGGAGGGAAAAACTGTTTTTT.

This chain uses TRBV28 with TRBJ2-7; TRBD2 matches 9 bases. The CDR3 spans 15 residues. The germline gives CDR1 MDHEN, CDR2 SYDVKM. Trimming at V came to 5 bases and at J to 3 bases, leaving 8 bases not matched to a gene. CDR3 sequence: CASSGIAGVGYEQYF. The CDR3 region has the DNA TGTGCCAGCAGTGGTATAGCGGGAGTGGGCTACGAGCAGTACTTC.

Concerning this clone itself: The junction does not match germline at one end; this may be a read error. CDR3 region: CASRLVGSFGNEQFF. The CDR3 nucleotides read TGCGCCAGCAGGTTGGTCGGGAGCTTTGGCAATGAGCAGTTCTTC. The V gene is TRBV5-1, the J gene TRBJ2-1; possible D gene TRBD2, 6 bases. Germline V CDR1 and CDR2: SGHRS, YFSETQ. The CDR3 totals 15 residues.

This rearrangement joins TRBV19 to TRBJ1-5; no clear D gene. Germline CDR1 LNHDA, CDR2 SQIVND (reference sequence). CDR3 length equals 15 residues. V was clipped by 0 bases and J by 2 bases, with 8 bases between them. The chain's CDR3 is CASSIEGKGNQPQHF. For the CDR3, the DNA is TGTGCCAGTAGTATAGAAGGGAAGGGCAATCAGCCCCAGCATTTT.

The rearrangement uses TRBV2 and TRBJ2-4, with TRBD2 matching 7 bases. CDR3 size: 13 residues. Trimming cost V 6 bases and J 9 bases; bases outside gene matches: 8. The germline CDR1 and CDR2 sequences are SNHLY and FYNNEI. CDR3 in DNA: TGTGCCAGCAGCACTCGCTCTAGCGGCATTCAGTACTTC. Its protein is CASSTRSSGIQYF.

This clone came up once. J is TRBJ2-5 and V is TRBV6-1; TRBD2 aligns across 7 bases. V shed 4 bases and J 6 bases; nucleotides not matched to a gene: 8. The CDR3 extends over 14 amino acids. The germline V gene has CDR1 MNHNS and CDR2 SASEGT. Here the CDR3 reads CASSGRLAVKTQYF. The CDR3 bases are TGTGCCAGCAGTGGACGACTAGCTGTCAAGACCCAGTACTTC.

The CDR3 DNA sequence: TGTGCCAGCAGCGAAGGCGGGTCAGAGCAGTTCTTC. This gives the protein CASSEGGSEQFF. This chain uses TRBV9 with TRBJ2-1; D is perhaps TRBD2 (5 bases). V lost 3 bases and J 10 bases, leaving 11 bases between the germline ends. Germline V gene lookup returns CDR1 SGDLS and CDR2 YYNGEE. This CDR3 contains 12 residues. The full variable domain, with the rest looked up from reference TRBV9 and TRBJ2-1, is DSGVTQTPKHLITATGQRVTLRCSPRSGDLSVYWYQQSLDQGLQFLIQYYNGEERAKGNILERFSAQQFPDLHSELNLSSLELGDSALYFCASSEGGSEQFFGPGTRLTVL.

Regarding this clone: Its ends do not fully match the called genes, so a read error is possible. The chain combines TRBV28 with TRBJ2-2, with D tentatively TRBD1 (5 bases). The CDR3 sequence is 15 residues long. Germline V CDR1 and CDR2: MDHEN, SYDVKM. DNA for the CDR3: TGTGCCAGCAGTTTCCAGGGAAAGAACGCCGGGGAGCTGTTTTTT. Protein product: CASSFQGKNAGELFF. Combining the CDR3 with reference TRBV28 and TRBJ2-2 gives the whole variable domain DVKVTQSSRYLVKRTGEKVFLECVQDMDHENMFWYRQDPGLGLRLIYFSYDVKMKEKGDIPEGYSVSREKKERFSLILESASTNQTSMYLCASSFQGKNAGELFFGEGSRLTVL.

This clone came up a few times. The chain recombines TRBV29-1 with TRBJ2-7; the D is unclear. The CDR3 has 12 amino acids. CDR1 is SQVTM, CDR2 ANQGSEA, per germline. Trimming stripped 0 bases from V and 2 bases from J, with 5 bases between. The chain's CDR3 is CSVEDPTYEQYF. CDR3 DNA sequence: TGCAGCGTTGAAGACCCCACCTACGAGCAGTACTTC.

As concerns this clone: It differs at one base from a far larger clone, so likely a read error. The genes are TRBV29-1 and TRBJ2-1; 8 positions match TRBD2. The CDR3 is 15 amino acids. Germline loops: CDR1 SQVTM, CDR2 ANQGSEA. The CDR3: CSVERSGGLINDQFF. Here the CDR3 DNA reads TGCAGCGTTGAACGATCGGGGGGGCTGATCAATGATCAGTTCTTC.

CDR3 protein: CASSEWAGRNTGELFF. CDR3 bases: TGTGCCAGCAGTGAATGGGCGGGCCGAAACACCGGGGAGCTGTTTTTT. The V call is TRBV6-1, the J call TRBJ2-2, with D possibly being TRBD2 (5 bases). CDR3 length: 16 residues. Germline values: CDR1 MNHNS, CDR2 SASEGT. V was pared by 2 bases and J by 2 bases, with 12 bases between.

This clone was counted once. The sample contains more than one DNA sequence encoding this CDR3. The CDR3 loop reads CASSSTTDTQYF. CDR3 in DNA: TGTGCCAGCAGCTCAACCACAGATACGCAGTATTTT. This chain joins TRBV6-5 and TRBJ2-3; unclear D gene. The V end was cut by 6 bases, the J end by 2 bases, with 6 bases between. CDR3 length: 12 residues. The germline gives CDR1 MNHEY, CDR2 SVGAGI.

This clone came up a few times. The chain joins TRBV29-1 to TRBJ1-2, with a possible D match to TRBD1 (6 bases). Germline V gives CDR1 SQVTM, CDR2 ANQGSEA. This CDR3 spans 13 amino acids. Trimming took 5 bases from V and 3 from J, leaving 13 bases between them. CDR3 nucleotide sequence: TGCAGCGTTAGTGCAGGGGCGGACTATGGCTACACCTTC. It is translated as CSVSAGADYGYTF. The whole variable domain, filled in from reference TRBV29-1 and TRBJ1-2, reads SAVISQKPSRDICQRGTSLTIQCQVDSQVTMMFWYRQQPGQSLTLIATANQGSEATYESGFVIDKFPISRPNLTFSTLTVSNMSPEDSSIYLCSVSAGADYGYTFGSGTRLTVV.

The chain combines TRBV7-9 with TRBJ2-1, with 9 nucleotides matching TRBD2. This CDR3 contains 14 residues. The germline V gene has CDR1 SEHNR and CDR2 FQNEAQ (reference sequence). Losses at the gene ends were 8 bases for V and 9 bases for J; bases not matched to a gene: 11. CDR3 DNA: TGTGCCAGCGTGGGGTGGGGAGCGGGAGGTGAGCAGTTCTTC. Protein: CASVGWGAGGEQFF.

This chain uses TRBV19 with TRBJ1-3; no clear D. There are 14 residues in the CDR3. Germline CDR1 and CDR2: LNHDA and SQIVND (reference sequence). V lost 9 bases, J lost 0 bases, and 12 bases lay in between. DNA of the CDR3: TGTGCCAGCGAAGACTGGAACTCTGGAAACACCATATATTTT. Protein: CASEDWNSGNTIYF.

The chain employs TRBV7-3 and TRBJ1-4; possibly TRBD1 for D (6 bases). V lost 5 bases, J lost 8 bases, and 12 bases lay in between. CDR1 is SGHTA, CDR2 FQGTGA, per germline. This CDR3 has 13 residues. The CDR3 spells CASSGTGGEKLFF. CDR3 sequence (DNA): TGTGCCAGCAGCGGGACCGGGGGCGAAAAACTGTTTTTT.

At least ten counts were recorded for this clone. The J gene is TRBJ2-3, the V gene TRBV5-1; D is uncertain. CDR1 is SGHRS and CDR2 is YFSETQ in the germline V gene. The CDR3 runs 14 residues. The ends were cut back, 2 bases at V and 2 bases at J, with 9 bases in the middle. The CDR3 coding sequence is TGCGCCAGCAGCTTCCTAAACCCCACAGATACGCAGTATTTT. Translating gives CASSFLNPTDTQYF.

The rearrangement uses TRBV11-2 and TRBJ2-5; D is uncertain. The CDR3 is 11 residues long. The germline gives CDR1 SGHAT, CDR2 FQNNGV. V was clipped by 1 base and J by 5 bases, with 2 bases between them. Written as DNA, the CDR3 is TGTGCCAGCAGCTTAGGCGAGACCCAGTACTTC. Protein product: CASSLGETQYF.

The chain uses TRBV20-1 and TRBJ1-1; D call uncertain. CDR3 length: 11 amino acids. CDR1 is DFQATT and CDR2 is SNEGSKA in the germline V gene (reference sequence). Trimming stripped 8 bases from V and 8 bases from J, with 15 bases between. The CDR3 DNA follows: TGCAGTACCCCCGGTCTAAACGAAGCTTTCTTT. Translated: CSTPGLNEAFF.

CDR3 nucleotide sequence: TGTGCCAGCAGCTCGGGACGGTTTGCAACTAATGAAAAACTGTTTTTT. This gives the protein CASSSGRFATNEKLFF. The chain employs TRBV11-1 and TRBJ1-4, with D perhaps matching TRBD1 (5 bases). The CDR3 sequence is 16 residues long. Trimming took off 4 bases at V and 0 bases at J, with 12 bases between the two ends. Germline CDR1 is SGHAT and CDR2 is FQDESV (reference sequence).